This TCR beta chain derives from a study of blood T cell repertoires in COVID-19. Seattle participants joined during active infection and were tracked over time. Method: immunoSEQ multiplex PCR; TCRdb's copy keeps in-frame clones and lacks some. The sample has some 500,000 clones, around 90% seen once. This CDR3 comprises 17 residues. V was clipped by 1 base and J by 0 bases, with 16 bases between them. From germline, CDR1 is SGHRS and CDR2 YFSETQ. The TCR comes from a woman aged 50 to 65 with COVID-19, enrolled during active disease. The V and J genes are TRBV5-1 and TRBJ1-1; weak D call: TRBD1 (6 bases). The sequenced sample was peripheral blood. As DNA, the CDR3 is TGCGCCAGCAGCTTGAACCCCCTGGGACATATGAACACTGAAGCTTTCTTT. Encoded protein: CASSLNPLGHMNTEAFF.